The source of this T cell receptor beta chain is a study of blood T cell repertoires in COVID-19. Study-wide background: In each case, the material was cDNA or gDNA derived from T cells, B-cell-depleted T cells, or PBMCs.

In the study's own analysis: Amplification of reference gene primers provided the estimated nucleated cell counts. Assay used: immunoSEQ multiplex PCR; TCRdb lists only in-frame clones, some missing. The DNA was the basis for D and trimming; V, J and clone size are from that table. The repertoire holds approximately 200,000 clones, with 70% to 90% as singletons. Recruitment covered fewer than 25 US areas and drew participants whose ages spanned roughly 18 to 100 years. The sequenced material came from PBMCs or T cells enriched from blood (not recorded which). This receptor was taken from a man aged 30 to 45 who had recovered from COVID-19.

The CDR3 sequence is CSALDYEQYF. CDR3 DNA sequence: TGCAGTGCGTTAGACTACGAGCAGTACTTC. V usage is TRBV20-1 and J usage is TRBJ2-7; D is ambiguous. V dropped 6 bases and J dropped 3 bases, with 6 bases sitting between them. CDR1 is DFQATT and CDR2 is SNEGSKA in the germline V gene (reference sequence). This CDR3 is 10 amino acids long.